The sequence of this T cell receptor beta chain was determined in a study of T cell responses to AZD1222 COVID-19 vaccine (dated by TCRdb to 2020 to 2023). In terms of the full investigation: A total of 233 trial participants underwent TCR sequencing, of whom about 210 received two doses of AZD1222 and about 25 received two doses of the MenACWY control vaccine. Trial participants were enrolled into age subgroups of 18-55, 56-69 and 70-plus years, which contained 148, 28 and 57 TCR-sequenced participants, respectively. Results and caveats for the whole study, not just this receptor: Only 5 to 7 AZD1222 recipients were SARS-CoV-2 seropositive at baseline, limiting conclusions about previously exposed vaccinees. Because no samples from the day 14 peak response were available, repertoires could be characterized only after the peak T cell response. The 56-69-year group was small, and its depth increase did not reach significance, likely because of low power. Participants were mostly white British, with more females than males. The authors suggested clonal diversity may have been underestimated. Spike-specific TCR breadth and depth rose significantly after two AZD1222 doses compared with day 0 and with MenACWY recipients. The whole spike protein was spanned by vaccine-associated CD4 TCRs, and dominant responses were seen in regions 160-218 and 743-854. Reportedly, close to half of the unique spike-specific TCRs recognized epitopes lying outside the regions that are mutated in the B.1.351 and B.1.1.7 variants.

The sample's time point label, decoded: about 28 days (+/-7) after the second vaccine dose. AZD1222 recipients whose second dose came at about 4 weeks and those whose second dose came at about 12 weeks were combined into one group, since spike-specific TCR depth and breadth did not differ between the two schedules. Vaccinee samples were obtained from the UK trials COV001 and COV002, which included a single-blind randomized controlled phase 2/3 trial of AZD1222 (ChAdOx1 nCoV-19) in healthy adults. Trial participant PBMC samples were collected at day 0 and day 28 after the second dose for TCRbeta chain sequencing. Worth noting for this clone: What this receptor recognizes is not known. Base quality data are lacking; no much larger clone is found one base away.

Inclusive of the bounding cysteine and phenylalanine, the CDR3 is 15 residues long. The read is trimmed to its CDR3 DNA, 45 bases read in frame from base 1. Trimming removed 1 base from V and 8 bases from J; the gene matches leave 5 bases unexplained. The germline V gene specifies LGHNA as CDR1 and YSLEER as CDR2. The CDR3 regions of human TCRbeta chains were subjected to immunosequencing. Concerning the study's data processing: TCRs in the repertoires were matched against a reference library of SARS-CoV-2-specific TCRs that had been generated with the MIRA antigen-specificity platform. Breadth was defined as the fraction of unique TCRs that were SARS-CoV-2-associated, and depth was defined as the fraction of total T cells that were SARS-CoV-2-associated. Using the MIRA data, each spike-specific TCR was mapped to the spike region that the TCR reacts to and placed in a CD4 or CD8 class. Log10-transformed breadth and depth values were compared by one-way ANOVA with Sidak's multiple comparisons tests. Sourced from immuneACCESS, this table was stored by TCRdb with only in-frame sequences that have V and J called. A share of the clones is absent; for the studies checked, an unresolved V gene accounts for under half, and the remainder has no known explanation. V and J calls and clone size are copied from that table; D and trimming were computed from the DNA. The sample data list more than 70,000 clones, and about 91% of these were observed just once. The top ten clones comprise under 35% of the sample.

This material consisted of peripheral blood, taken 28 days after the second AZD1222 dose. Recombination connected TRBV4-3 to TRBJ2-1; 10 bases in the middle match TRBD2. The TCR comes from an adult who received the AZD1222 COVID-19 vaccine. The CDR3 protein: CASSQVQREGYEQFF. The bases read TGCGCCAGCAGCCAAGTCCAGCGGGAGGGCTATGAGCAGTTCTTC.